Following are 12 T cell receptor beta chains from one sample sequenced in a study of cytomegalovirus exposure and HLA in healthy donors. With 60 Vbeta and 13 Jbeta primers, the PCR was carried out. Here immunoSEQ multiplex PCR was the method, and the copy in TCRdb shows in-frame clones only, minus some. The sample includes 170,000 or so clones, approximately 80% of them seen just once. The sequenced material came from PBMCs. These receptors all stem from a boy aged 5-17 years in good health and CMV-seronegative.

The chain is built from TRBV30 and TRBJ2-1; no clear D gene. Germline assignment: CDR1 GTSNPN and CDR2 SVGIG (reference sequence). The CDR3 runs 11 residues. V dropped 2 bases and J dropped 5 bases, with 4 bases sitting between them. Here the CDR3 DNA reads TGTGCCTGGAGTTATAACAATGAGCAGTTCTTC. Its translation: CAWSYNNEQFF. Drawing the rest from reference TRBV30 and TRBJ2-1, the complete variable domain is SQTIHQWPATLVQPVGSPLSLECTVEGTSNPNLYWYRQAAGRGLQLLFYSVGIGQISSEVPQNLSASRPQDRQFILSSKKLLLSDSGFYLCAWSYNNEQFFGPGTRLTVL.

The chain recombines TRBV30 with TRBJ2-1; the match to TRBD1 covers 8 bases. Germline CDR1 and CDR2: GTSNPN and SVGIG (reference sequence). Trimming cost V 0 bases and J 3 bases; bases outside gene matches: 4. This CDR3 region has 15 residues. The CDR3, as DNA: TGTGCCTGGAGTGTAGAGGACAGGGTCTACAATGAGCAGTTCTTC. This translates into CAWSVEDRVYNEQFF.

V gene TRBV19 combines with J gene TRBJ2-3, with a possible D match to TRBD1 (6 bases). Deletions cut 1 base from V and 3 bases from J, with 8 bases between. The length of the CDR3 is 14 residues. Germline V gene data show CDR1 as LNHDA and CDR2 as SQIVND (reference sequence). The CDR3 nucleotides are TGTGCCAGTAGTATAGGAAGGGGGACAGATACGCAGTATTTT. Encoded protein: CASSIGRGTDTQYF. Full variable domain (missing parts from reference TRBV19 and TRBJ2-3): DGGITQSPKYLFRKEGQNVTLSCEQNLNHDAMYWYRQDPGQGLRLIYYSQIVNDFQKGDIAEGYSVSREKKESFPLTVTSAQKNPTAFYLCASSIGRGTDTQYFGPGTRLTVL.

The chain combines TRBV21-1 with TRBJ2-1; TRBD2 is the table's D call and was not checked against the DNA. TRBV21-1 is tagged as a pseudogene. The CDR3 loop spans 17 amino acids. The CDR3: CASSKLGSVLPGNEQFF. In DNA, the CDR3 is TGTGCCAGCAGCAAATTGGGTAGCGTACTCCCGGGGAATGAGCAGTTCTTC.

V is TRBV11-3 and J is TRBJ2-5; TRBD1 aligns across 10 bases. The assigned J gene may be wrong: the sequence end matches TRBJ2-7 better. CDR1 and CDR2 from the germline V gene are SGHNT and YENEEA. The length of the CDR3 is 15 residues. CDR3 nucleotide sequence: TGTGCCAGCAGCCGAGGACAGGGGGGTGCCTACGAGCAGTACTTC. Encoded protein: CASSRGQGGAYEQYF.

In this sample, this clone turned up a few times. This rearrangement joins TRBV5-5 to TRBJ1-2, with D possibly matching TRBD1 (5 bases). The CDR3 runs to 11 residues. Germline CDR1 and CDR2: SGHKS and YYEKEE (reference sequence). Trimming pared 5 bases from V and 5 bases from J, leaving 7 bases between. The CDR3 spells CASSGGYGYTF. For the CDR3, the DNA is TGTGCCAGCAGTGGGGGGTATGGCTACACCTTC. Together with reference TRBV5-5 and TRBJ1-2, the CDR3 gives the full variable domain: DAGVTQSPTHLIKTRGQQVTLRCSPISGHKSVSWYQQVLGQGPQFIFQYYEKEERGRGNFPDRFSARQFPNYSSELNVNALLLGDSALYLCASSGGYGYTFGSGTRLTVV.

This clone was observed a handful of times. This sequence joins TRBV4-2 and TRBJ2-3, with 11 positions matching TRBD2. The V segment lost 4 bases and the J segment 2 bases; nucleotides outside the gene matches: 2. The germline V gene has CDR1 LGHNA and CDR2 YNFKEQ. The CDR3 extends over 15 amino acids. The CDR3, as DNA: TGTGCCAGCAGCCCGGGACTAGCGGACACAGATACGCAGTATTTT. Amino acid sequence: CASSPGLADTDTQYF.

The chain couples TRBV14 to TRBJ1-2; 8 nucleotides match TRBD1. Germline assignment: CDR1 SGHDN and CDR2 FVKESK. The CDR3 sequence is 17 residues long. With V trimmed by 4 bases and J by 4 bases, 14 bases remained unmatched. In DNA, the CDR3 is TGTGCCAGCAGCCCTTTGTTCTTAGGGACAGGAGGCTATGGCTACACCTTC. Translated, it gives CASSPLFLGTGGYGYTF.

The genes are TRBV5-6 and TRBJ2-7; TRBD2 matches 8 bases. The CDR3 contains 16 residues. Germline CDR1 reads SGHDT; CDR2 reads YYEEEE. J was trimmed by 0 bases and V by 0 bases; bases with no gene match: 5. The CDR3 DNA is TGTGCCAGCAGCTTGGAGGGGCGGGAGGCCTCCTACGAGCAGTACTTC. This gives the protein CASSLEGREASYEQYF.

The V gene is TRBV11-3, the J gene TRBJ1-3, with D unresolved. Germline values: CDR1 SGHNT, CDR2 YENEEA. The CDR3 consists of 15 residues. V gave up 0 bases and J gave up 0 bases, with 6 bases separating them. CDR3 in DNA: TGTGCCAGCAGCTTAGACGGGAGCTCTGGAAACACCATATATTTT. It specifies CASSLDGSSGNTIYF.

V and J are TRBV27 and TRBJ2-5, with 13 nucleotides matching TRBD2. The V gene's germline CDR1 is MNHEY and CDR2 SMNVEV (reference sequence). CDR3 length: 19 residues. With 5 bases clipped from V and 3 bases from J, the junction kept 15 bases outside the gene matches. For the CDR3, the DNA is TGTGCCAGCAGTCCCAACCAACTAGCGGGAGGGCCTTTGGAAGAGACCCAGTACTTC. Translation: CASSPNQLAGGPLEETQYF.

This rearrangement joins TRBV27 to TRBJ2-7, with D maybe TRBD1 (6 bases). In germline, CDR1 is MNHEY, CDR2 SMNVEV (reference sequence). V lost 8 bases and J lost 3, with 14 bases in between. This CDR3 comprises 13 residues. The CDR3 coding sequence is TGTGCCAGCCAGGGGCCTCCCAGCTACGAGCAGTACTTC. Its translation: CASQGPPSYEQYF.